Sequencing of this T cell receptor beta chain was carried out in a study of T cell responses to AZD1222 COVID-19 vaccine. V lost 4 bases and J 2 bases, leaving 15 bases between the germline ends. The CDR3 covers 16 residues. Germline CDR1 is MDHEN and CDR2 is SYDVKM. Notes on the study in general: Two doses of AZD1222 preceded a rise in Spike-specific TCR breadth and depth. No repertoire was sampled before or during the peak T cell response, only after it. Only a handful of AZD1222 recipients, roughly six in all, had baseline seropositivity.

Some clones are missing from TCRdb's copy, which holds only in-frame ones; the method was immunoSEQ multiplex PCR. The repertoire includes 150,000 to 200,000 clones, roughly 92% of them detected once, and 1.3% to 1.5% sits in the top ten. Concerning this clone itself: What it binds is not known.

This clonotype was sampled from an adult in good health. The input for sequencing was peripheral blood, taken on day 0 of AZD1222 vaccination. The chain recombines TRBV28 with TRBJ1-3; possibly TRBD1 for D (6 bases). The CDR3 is CASSSIQGGPGNTIYF. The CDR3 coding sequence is TGTGCCAGCAGTTCGATACAGGGAGGACCTGGAAACACCATATATTTT.